The 32 T cell receptor beta chains below were found in one sample sequenced in a study of regulatory T cells in long-lasting Graves disease. Time point meaning: newly diagnosed GD, antithyroid drugs for less than 3 months. Generation of the TCR library employed RNA extracted from PBMCs. Libraries of TCR beta came from iRepertoire HTBI primers plus Arm-PCR of CDR3 regions. TCRdb re-called the multiplex PCR reads through MiXCR, storing one row per CDR3 protein. The sample holds some 490,000 distinct CDR3 sequences, 12% seen once. These data were also reused for a study on T cells in Graves' hyperthyroidism and ophthalmopathy.

Material: peripheral blood mononuclear cells (PBMCs), obtained at new diagnosis, from a patient treated with antithyroid drugs. The receptor source for this set is a woman aged 25 to 39 with Graves disease.

This clonotype was counted ten times or more. The chain combines TRBV4-1 with TRBJ2-5; 9 nucleotides agree with TRBD1. The germline CDR1 and CDR2 sequences are MGHRA and YSYEKL. The CDR3 is 16 amino acids. After removal of 4 bases from V and 5 bases from J, the junction contained 11 bases not matched to a gene. The CDR3 bases are TGCGCCAGCAGCCGACTGGGACAGGGTGGCCTGGAGACCCAGTACTTC. Its translation: CASSRLGQGGLETQYF.

This clonotype was recorded many times. This rearrangement joins TRBV20-1 to TRBJ2-1; a weak D match, TRBD2 (5 bases). CDR1 and CDR2 (germline): DFQATT, SNEGSKA (reference sequence). The CDR3 is 11 amino acids. V lost 2 bases and J lost 12, with 11 bases in between. CDR3 in amino acids: CSARPLSGQFF. CDR3 DNA: TGCAGTGCTAGACCTTTGAGCGGGCAGTTCTTC.

This clonotype was detected only a few times. The genes are TRBV2 and TRBJ2-7; TRBD2 agrees at 7 bases. V lost 7 bases, J lost 6 bases, and 9 bases stayed unmatched. CDR3 size: 13 residues. Germline CDR1 is SNHLY and CDR2 is FYNNEI. Here the CDR3 DNA reads TGTGCCAGCATGCTCGCTAGCGGTATCGAGCAGTACTTC. Translating gives CASMLASGIEQYF.

This clonotype was seen at least ten times. The chain carries TRBV6-1 and TRBJ2-3, with no clear D. Looked up from germline, CDR1 is MNHNS and CDR2 is SASEGT. There are 13 residues in the CDR3. Between the trimmed V and J ends, which lost 5 bases and 3 bases, there was a span of 9 bases. CDR3 DNA sequence: TGTGCCAGCAGTAAGACCCGTACAGATACGCAGTATTTT. Amino acid sequence: CASSKTRTDTQYF.

The rearrangement joins TRBV19 to TRBJ2-1; D is ambiguous. The germline CDR1 and CDR2 sequences are LNHDA and SQIVND (reference sequence). V shed 5 bases and J shed 10 bases, with 12 bases lying between them. There are 12 residues in the CDR3. The CDR3 here is CASSLSESEQFF. DNA for the CDR3: TGTGCCAGTAGTCTATCGGAGTCCGAGCAGTTCTTC.

This clonotype was recorded at least ten times. The chain combines TRBV27 with TRBJ2-7; 11 bases line up with TRBD2. With 8 bases clipped from V and 1 base from J, the junction kept 7 bases outside the gene matches. The CDR3 has 15 residues. The germline CDR1 and CDR2 sequences are MNHEY and SMNVEV (reference sequence). The CDR3 DNA reads TGTGCCAGCGGACCCCTAGCGGGGGGATCCTACGAGCAGTACTTC. Its protein is CASGPLAGGSYEQYF.

This clonotype was observed many times. The rearrangement links TRBV6-5 to TRBJ1-5; D is unclear. V lost 3 bases, J lost 6 bases, and 21 bases lay in between. Germline CDR1 reads MNHEY; CDR2 reads SVGAGI. This CDR3 has 17 amino acids. The CDR3, as DNA: TGTGCCAGCAGTTATGTCGTGGCGGACGTAAGGGCTCAGCCCCAGCATTTT. Translation gives CASSYVVADVRAQPQHF.

This rearrangement joins TRBV6-5 to TRBJ2-7; 7 bases map to TRBD2. CDR3 length: 14 residues. The J segment lost 5 bases and the V segment lost 2 bases, leaving 6 bases of the junction unmatched. In germline, CDR1 is MNHEY, CDR2 SVGAGI. The CDR3 DNA is TGTGCCAGCAGTTACCCCCAGGGAGGGAACGAGCAGTACTTC. Protein product: CASSYPQGGNEQYF.

This clonotype was seen many times. V and J are TRBV19 and TRBJ2-3; D gene ambiguous. V was cut by 1 base and J by 4 bases, with 15 bases left in between. CDR1 and CDR2 (germline): LNHDA, SQIVND (reference sequence). This CDR3 has 16 residues. The CDR3 protein is CASSIVKGIVADTQYF. The CDR3 bases are TGTGCCAGTAGTATAGTGAAAGGAATCGTTGCAGATACGCAGTATTTT.

This clonotype was recorded at least ten times. This chain joins TRBV29-1 and TRBJ1-5; 7 bases match TRBD1. This CDR3 region has 13 residues. Trimming cost V 4 bases and J 2 bases; bases outside gene matches: 2. The germline CDR1 and CDR2 sequences are SQVTM and ANQGSEA. The CDR3 region has the DNA TGCAGCGTTGCAGGGGGGGGCAATCAGCCCCAGCATTTT. It encodes CSVAGGGNQPQHF.

In its sample, this clonotype was seen a few times. The V and J genes are TRBV19 and TRBJ1-1, with D unresolved. V was clipped by 2 bases and J by 0 bases, with 7 bases between them. The CDR3 runs 14 residues. Looked up from germline, CDR1 is LNHDA and CDR2 is SQIVND (reference sequence). CDR3 loop: CASSILLMNTEAFF. The CDR3 DNA is TGTGCCAGTAGTATATTGCTCATGAACACTGAAGCTTTCTTT.

This clonotype was observed many times. CDR3 protein: CSARDPETGDNEQFF. CDR3 in DNA: TGCAGTGCTAGAGATCCCGAGACCGGGGACAATGAGCAGTTCTTC. The chain has TRBV20-1 and TRBJ2-1, with TRBD2 as a possible D gene (5 bases). The CDR3 spans 15 residues. Trimming left V 0 bases short and J 5 bases short, with 14 bases between. CDR1 is DFQATT, CDR2 SNEGSKA, per germline (reference sequence).

At least ten counts were recorded for this clonotype. The chain employs TRBV2 and TRBJ2-4; 9 nucleotides match TRBD1. There are 13 residues in the CDR3. J gave up 7 bases and V 11 bases, and 9 bases lay outside the gene matches. The germline gives CDR1 SNHLY, CDR2 FYNNEI. CDR3 protein: CAAGPGQGNIQYF. CDR3 in DNA: TGTGCCGCGGGGCCGGGACAGGGCAACATTCAGTACTTC.

This clonotype was recorded at least ten times. The rearrangement uses TRBV20-1 and TRBJ1-1; 8 positions match TRBD1. CDR1 and CDR2 (germline): DFQATT, SNEGSKA (reference sequence). Trimming at V came to 3 bases and at J to 12 bases, leaving 6 bases not matched to a gene. The CDR3 loop spans 11 amino acids. This CDR3 is CSARGQAATFF. In nucleotides, the CDR3 is TGCAGTGCTAGGGGACAGGCGGCGACTTTCTTT.

This clonotype was counted many times. The V call is TRBV2, the J call TRBJ2-2, with TRBD2 matching 14 bases. This CDR3 comprises 19 residues. With V trimmed by 4 bases and J by 5 bases, 12 bases remained unmatched. From germline, CDR1 is SNHLY and CDR2 FYNNEI. The CDR3 coding sequence is TGTGCCAGCAGTGGAGGCCCTGGACTAGCGGGAGGAAAAACCGGGGAGCTGTTTTTT. This gives the protein CASSGGPGLAGGKTGELFF.

Ten or more counts support this clonotype. The DNA for the CDR3 is TGTGCCAGCAGTTCCCTCTCCGCGGTGGTAGCGGGATTCGATACGCAGTATTTT. Amino acids: CASSSLSAVVAGFDTQYF. This chain joins TRBV28 and TRBJ2-3, with 8 bases fitting TRBD2. Unmatched junction bases numbered 18, after V lost 4 bases and J lost 6 bases. From germline, CDR1 is MDHEN and CDR2 SYDVKM. This CDR3 spans 18 amino acids.

This clonotype showed up many times. The rearrangement joins TRBV28 to TRBJ1-2, with 7 bases lining up with TRBD1. The CDR3 covers 12 residues. Germline lookup yields CDR1 MDHEN and CDR2 SYDVKM. Unmatched junction bases numbered 3, after V lost 8 bases and J lost 3 bases. The CDR3 DNA reads as TGTGCCAGCCTCGGGACAGACTATGGCTACACCTTC. Protein sequence: CASLGTDYGYTF.

This clonotype was observed many times. The gene calls are TRBV20-1 and TRBJ1-3; D not certain. Deletions cut 6 bases from V and 0 bases from J, with 24 bases between. This CDR3 has 18 residues. In germline, CDR1 is DFQATT, CDR2 SNEGSKA (reference sequence). In DNA, the CDR3 is TGCAGTGCGATCCCCGTTACCATCCCACCTAACTCTGGAAACACCATATATTTT. Protein product: CSAIPVTIPPNSGNTIYF.

This clonotype showed up many times. V is TRBV28 and J is TRBJ2-7; D may match TRBD1 or TRBD2 (5 bases each). Germline values: CDR1 MDHEN, CDR2 SYDVKM. Trimming took off 5 bases at V and 5 bases at J, with 19 bases between the two ends. This CDR3 has 15 residues. CDR3 DNA: TGTGCCAGCAGTCTTCCACGCTTTAGGGACCACGAGCAGTACTTC. Protein sequence: CASSLPRFRDHEQYF.

The sample holds many counts of this clonotype. J is TRBJ2-6 and V is TRBV10-3, with D unclear. Germline values: CDR1 ENHRY, CDR2 SYGVKD. V was shortened by 5 bases and J by 4 bases, with 12 bases between the two germline ends. This CDR3 spans 15 amino acids. The CDR3 DNA reads as TGTGCCATCAGTCCAACGTCGTCCGGGGCCAACGTCCTGACTTTC. Its protein product is CAISPTSSGANVLTF.

This clonotype was seen many times. The CDR3 nucleotides read TGTGCCAGCACTGAGGAGCCGGGACAGGGAACAGATACGCAGTATTTT. This encodes CASTEEPGQGTDTQYF. The chain links TRBV6-4 to TRBJ2-3; the match to TRBD1 covers 9 bases. The junction had 11 bases not matched to a gene; V was cut back by 7 bases and J by 3 bases. The CDR3 consists of 16 residues. CDR1 and CDR2 from the germline V gene are MRHNA and SNTAGT.

This clonotype was detected only a few times. The chain combines TRBV20-1 with TRBJ2-5, with D possibly TRBD2 on 6 matching bases. The germline V gene has CDR1 DFQATT and CDR2 SNEGSKA (reference sequence). The CDR3 extends over 13 amino acids. V was clipped by 5 bases and J by 5 bases, with 15 bases between them. CDR3 region: CSASGRHGETQYF. The CDR3 DNA reads TGCAGTGCTTCAGGGAGGCACGGGGAGACCCAGTACTTC.

To note about this clonotype: A much larger clonotype is one base distant, so this may be a read error. The rearrangement joins TRBV6-1 to TRBJ2-2; D might be TRBD1 or TRBD2, each matching 6 bases. The germline V gene has CDR1 MNHNS and CDR2 SASEGT. The length of the CDR3 is 17 residues. This CDR3 reads CASSEAPLARDTGELSF. Written as DNA, the CDR3 is TGTGCCAGCAGTGAAGCCCCGCTAGCGAGGGACACCGGGGAGCTGTCTTTT.

This clonotype was found many times. The V and J genes are TRBV24-1 and TRBJ2-7, with TRBD1 identical over 9 bases. V was pared by 4 bases and J by 0 bases, with 3 bases of the junction left unmatched. Germline CDR1 reads KGHDR; CDR2 reads SFDVKD. CDR3 length equals 15 residues. The CDR3 reads CATSETGGASYEQYF. The CDR3 DNA reads as TGTGCCACCAGTGAAACAGGGGGCGCCTCCTACGAGCAGTACTTC.

This clonotype was seen ten or more times. This chain joins TRBV7-9 and TRBJ2-3; 7 bases align to TRBD1. Germline V gene data show CDR1 as SEHNR and CDR2 as FQNEAQ (reference sequence). This CDR3 is built from 14 residues. Trimming cost V 5 bases and J 7 bases; bases outside gene matches: 9. The DNA of the CDR3 is TGTGCCAGCAGCCCACGGACAGGACAAAATACGCAGTATTTT. It translates to CASSPRTGQNTQYF.

This clonotype has ten or more counts. V is TRBV28 and J is TRBJ1-5; tentative D call: TRBD1 (6 bases). This CDR3 has 17 residues. CDR1 is MDHEN, CDR2 SYDVKM, per germline. Deletions cut 4 bases from V and 4 bases from J, with 20 bases between. CDR3 amino acids: CASSSTVGRGKNQPQHF. In DNA, the CDR3 is TGTGCCAGCAGTTCAACGGTGGGCAGGGGTAAAAATCAGCCCCAGCATTTT.

The table lists this clonotype with many counts. The genes are TRBV12-3 or TRBV12-4 and TRBJ1-5, with no clear D. The CDR3 spans 14 residues. The germline V and J ends were trimmed by 5 bases and 7 bases, with 15 bases remaining between them. CDR3 amino acids: CASSLQPQWQPQHF. CDR3 DNA: TGTGCCAGCAGTCTCCAGCCGCAGTGGCAGCCCCAGCATTTT.

The table lists this clonotype with many counts. The chain employs TRBV28 and TRBJ2-5, with 13 positions matching TRBD2. Trimming took 2 bases from V and 2 from J; bases not matched to a gene: 8. CDR3 length: 18 residues. Germline V gene sequence: CDR1 MDHEN, CDR2 SYDVKM. The CDR3 region has the DNA TGTGCCAGCAGTTTACTCCGACTAGCGGGAGGCGTACAAGAGACCCAGTACTTC. Its protein is CASSLLRLAGGVQETQYF. The full variable domain, with the rest looked up from reference TRBV28 and TRBJ2-5, is DVKVTQSSRYLVKRTGEKVFLECVQDMDHENMFWYRQDPGLGLRLIYFSYDVKMKEKGDIPEGYSVSREKKERFSLILESASTNQTSMYLCASSLLRLAGGVQETQYFGPGTRLLVL.

There are many counts of this clonotype. This sequence joins TRBV7-2 and TRBJ1-4; TRBD1 matches 9 bases. Trimming cost V 7 bases and J 5 bases; bases outside gene matches: 5. There are 14 residues in the CDR3. Per germline, CDR1 SGHTA and CDR2 FQGNSA. CDR3 DNA: TGTGCCAGCACCTATGACAGGGGGAATGAAAAACTGTTTTTT. This gives the protein CASTYDRGNEKLFF.

Concerning this clonotype itself: Just one base apart from a much larger clone, this may be a read error. V gene TRBV27 combines with J gene TRBJ1-2, with no clear D. Per germline, CDR1 MNHEY and CDR2 SMNVEV (reference sequence). V was clipped by 4 bases and J by 8 bases, with 17 bases between them. The CDR3 has 14 amino acids. Here the CDR3 reads CASSSWQVRGGYTF. The CDR3 nucleotides are TGTGCCAGCAGTTCGTGGCAGGTCAGAGGAGGCTACACCTTC.

This clonotype appeared many times. The junction and the germline gene differ at one end; a read error may be behind it. This chain connects TRBV7-2 to TRBJ1-1; D unclear. From germline, CDR1 is SGHTA and CDR2 FQGNSA. This CDR3 has 15 residues. This CDR3 is CASSLAGGRNTEAFF. CDR3 DNA sequence: TGTGCCAGCAGCCTAGCGGGTGGCAGAAACACTGAAGCTTTCTTT.

This clonotype was detected only a few times. The rearrangement joins TRBV14 to TRBJ2-2; the D is unclear. Trimming pared 4 bases from V and 4 bases from J, leaving 16 bases between. The germline V gene encodes CDR1 SGHDN and CDR2 FVKESK. The CDR3 length is 16 residues. Here the CDR3 reads CASSPLGSVVTGELFF. The CDR3 bases are TGTGCCAGCAGCCCCCTCGGGTCCGTGGTCACCGGGGAGCTGTTTTTT.